This TCR beta chain was retrieved from a study of cytomegalovirus exposure and HLA in healthy donors. General observations from the study: Donor immune exposure was known only as CMV serostatus.

The V gene's germline CDR1 is MDHEN and CDR2 SYDVKM. This CDR3 has 13 residues. V gave up 6 bases and J gave up 9 bases; unmatched junction bases: 3. Amplification used 60 Vbeta primers and 13 Jbeta primers. Some clones are missing from TCRdb's copy, which holds only in-frame ones; the method was immunoSEQ multiplex PCR. The repertoire has about 83,000 clones, around 81% of them found once; the top ten carry 5% to 7%. Only one count was recorded for this clone. Antigen unknown. Specimen: PBMCs. This chain uses TRBV28 with TRBJ2-1; 12 bases line up with TRBD2. This TCR was recovered from a man in his late teens or twenties in good health and CMV-seropositive. The CDR3: CASRLAGGGEQFF. In DNA form, the CDR3 reads TGTGCCAGCAGACTAGCGGGGGGCGGTGAGCAGTTCTTC.